The present T cell receptor (beta chain) was sequenced within a study of cytomegalovirus exposure and HLA in healthy donors. Points from the study as a whole: Cytomegalovirus-associated TCR beta chains were listed, numbering 150 to 200. Data from an earlier analysis indicated that most TCR beta V segments were productive either about 87% or about 30% of the time.

Concerning this clone itself: Its antigen is unidentified.

This CDR3 spans 13 amino acids. Looked up from germline, CDR1 is MNHNS and CDR2 is SASEGT. V lost 8 bases to trimming and J lost 0 bases, with 10 bases between them. Amplification used 60 Vbeta primers and 13 Jbeta primers. The assay was immunoSEQ multiplex PCR, and TCRdb's table has in-frame clones only and misses some. The sample lists 160,000 or so clones; approximately 80% were seen once. V and J are TRBV6-1 and TRBJ2-5; possibly TRBD1 for D (5 bases). The specimen was PBMCs. The source is a man younger than 35 in good health and CMV-seronegative. CDR3 in DNA: TGTGCCAGCGGACGACAGTACCAAGAGACCCAGTACTTC. It specifies CASGRQYQETQYF.